This T cell receptor (beta chain) appears in the sequencing data of a study of shared clonotypes between healthy human individuals. Study-wide results and caveats: Sequencing depth was predicted to influence how clonotypes are shared among donors.

For this clone: Its antigen is unknown.

The assay ran at deep level. The authors split each subset's genomic DNA evenly across several immunoSEQ plates. Sequencing used immunoSEQ multiplex PCR; TCRdb keeps in-frame clones, though not all of them. Here the sample spans about 460,000 clones, roughly four fifths being singletons. The germline V gene has CDR1 SGHTA and CDR2 FQGNSA. Trimming stripped 2 bases from V and 1 base from J, with 8 bases between. CDR3 length: 15 residues. Study donors comprised healthy, HIV-negative adults devoid of recent acute infection or vaccination. The sequenced sample was PBMCs. The V and J genes are TRBV7-2 and TRBJ2-2; D ambiguous. This receptor was taken from a woman aged 40 to 49 in good health. Some clones in this sample may be carry-over from other donors' samples. CDR3 sequence reads: CASSLWWGNTGELFF. The CDR3 DNA is TGTGCCAGCAGCTTATGGTGGGGGAACACCGGGGAGCTGTTTTTT.